The next 5 T cell receptor beta chains were all read from a single sample in a study of blood T cell repertoires in COVID-19 (dated by TCRdb to about 2020). The method was the immunoSEQ multiplex PCR assay. TCRdb took over this immuneACCESS table, retaining in-frame rearrangements with V and J assigned. Such tables are incomplete; in checked studies, under half of the missing clones stem from an unresolved V gene, and the remainder is unexplained. Counted in this sample were 200,000 to 300,000 clones; around four fifths of them appeared once. The leading ten clones occupy more than 4% of the sample. Sequenced material: peripheral blood. These receptors all stem from a man aged 50-60 years with acute or convalescent COVID-19.

V and J are TRBV3-1 (or the pseudogene TRBV3-2) and TRBJ2-4; no firm D call. Trimming removed 0 bases from V and 8 bases from J, with 14 bases in between. This CDR3 has 15 amino acids. Germline V gene lookup returns CDR1 LGHDT and CDR2 YNNKEL (reference sequence). DNA of the CDR3: TGTGCCAGCAGCCAAGAATTTAGCACAACGGACATTCAGTACTTC. It translates to CASSQEFSTTDIQYF.

Here the CDR3 reads CASSFDRGGYTF. In DNA form, the CDR3 reads TGTGCCAGCAGTTTCGACAGGGGTGGCTACACCTTC. The chain employs TRBV6-5 and TRBJ1-2, with 8 bases that match TRBD1. There are 12 residues in the CDR3. Per the germline V gene, CDR1 is MNHEY and CDR2 is SVGAGI. With 4 bases clipped from V and 7 bases from J, the junction kept 2 bases outside the gene matches.

This chain links TRBV2 with TRBJ2-7; 7 bases are shared with TRBD1. This CDR3 contains 13 residues. The ends lost 4 bases at V and 6 bases at J; junction bases unmatched: 6. CDR1 and CDR2 from the germline V gene are SNHLY and FYNNEI. In DNA, the CDR3 is TGTGCCAGCAGTGTAGGGACAGTCCCCGAGCAGTACTTC. This encodes CASSVGTVPEQYF.

The rearrangement joins TRBV3-1 (or the pseudogene TRBV3-2) to TRBJ2-5, with 9 bases fitting TRBD1. Trimming took 2 bases from V and 5 from J; bases not matched to a gene: 6. The germline CDR1 and CDR2 sequences are LGHDT and YNNKEL (reference sequence). This CDR3 contains 15 residues. CDR3: CASSQTLGQGETQYF. CDR3 nucleotide sequence: TGTGCCAGCAGCCAAACTTTGGGACAGGGCGAGACCCAGTACTTC.

V usage is TRBV7-9 and J usage is TRBJ1-2; D gene uncertain. CDR1 and CDR2 from the germline V gene are SEHNR and FQNEAQ (reference sequence). The CDR3 totals 13 residues. V lost 4 bases and J 4 bases, leaving 10 bases between the germline ends. CDR3 bases: TGTGCCAGCAGCTCGGGGTATCTCTATGGCTACACCTTC. Protein sequence: CASSSGYLYGYTF.